The T cell receptor beta chain under discussion was sequenced for a study of T cell changes during pregnancy in multiple sclerosis. The protocol was immunoSEQ multiplex PCR, while the TCRdb copy is restricted to in-frame clones and leaves out a portion. This table holds some 120,000 clones, 95% to 98% found once. CDR3 length: 12 amino acids. Trimming shortened V by 6 bases and J by 4 bases, and 9 bases separated the two germline ends. Germline CDR1 reads MDHEN; CDR2 reads SYDVKM. The source material was peripheral blood, sampled after pregnancy. This TCR derives from a female donor with multiple sclerosis, enrolled in a pregnancy study. The chain links TRBV28 to TRBJ1-1; D might be TRBD1 (5 bases). The CDR3 DNA follows: TGTGCCAGCAGCAGGGTCGGCACTGAAGCTTTCTTT. It yields the protein CASSRVGTEAFF.